Listed here are 30 T cell receptor beta chains from one sample, sequenced in a study of T-cell reconstitution after alpha-beta-depleted transplantation in children. Molecular barcoding with unique molecular identifiers was used for the TCRbeta library. TCRdb reanalysed the PCR reads using MiXCR and keeps one entry per CDR3 protein. The sample shows about 610,000 distinct CDR3 sequences, under 12% of them seen only once. This sample comprised PBMCs from the stem cell graft donor, obtained from the stem cell graft. These receptors were collected from a human donor who donated a stem cell graft to a child with acute myeloid leukemia.

For this clonotype: The conserved phenylalanine or tryptophan is not found at the CDR3 terminus, so this likely reflects a read error. CDR3 residues: CASSFSRDFKETQYV. The DNA of the CDR3 is TGTGCCAGCAGCTTTTCCCGGGACTTCAAAGAGACCCAGTACGTC. The genes are TRBV7-9 and TRBJ2-5; D is perhaps TRBD2 (6 bases). The V and J ends lost 3 bases and 3 bases respectively, with 14 bases between them. Germline values: CDR1 SEHNR, CDR2 FQNEAQ (reference sequence). This CDR3 region has 15 residues.

This clonotype was detected many times. V usage is TRBV5-5 and J usage is TRBJ2-1; TRBD2 matches 9 bases. V trimming: 1 base; J trimming: 8 bases; junction bases outside the gene matches: 7. This CDR3 is built from 15 residues. Germline lookup yields CDR1 SGHKS and CDR2 YYEKEE (reference sequence). CDR3 sequence: CASSLQLAGGDEQFF. Written as DNA, the CDR3 is TGTGCCAGCAGCTTGCAACTAGCGGGTGGCGATGAGCAGTTCTTC.

The sample holds many counts of this clonotype. The chain is built from TRBV6-1 and TRBJ2-6, with D perhaps matching TRBD2 (6 bases). With 5 bases removed from V and 4 bases from J, the gap between germline ends came to 12 bases. This CDR3 is built from 15 residues. Germline CDR1 is MNHNS and CDR2 is SASEGT. As DNA, the CDR3 is TGTGCCAGCAGTCAGGGACTGGTCGGGGCCAACGTCCTGACTTTC. This encodes CASSQGLVGANVLTF.

Many counts were recorded for this clonotype. At one of its ends the junction is not consistent with the germline gene, which may arise from a read error. This chain links TRBV6-2 or TRBV6-3 with TRBJ2-3; TRBD2 matches at 10 bases. CDR3 size: 15 residues. The germline V gene has CDR1 MNHEY and CDR2 SVGEGT. CDR3 sequence reads: CASSRTSGGTDTQYF. The CDR3 nucleotides read TGCGCCAGCAGCCGAACTAGCGGGGGCACAGATACGCAGTATTTT.

This clonotype was picked up a small number of times. The J gene is TRBJ1-5, the V gene TRBV18; possibly TRBD1 for D (5 bases). Germline CDR1 reads KGHSH; CDR2 reads LQKENI. Trimming took 5 bases from V and 7 from J, leaving 15 bases between them. This CDR3 region has 14 residues. CDR3 in amino acids: CASSTAGLDQPQHF. Here the CDR3 DNA reads TGTGCCAGCTCAACCGCGGGGCTCGACCAGCCCCAGCATTTT.

J is TRBJ1-1 and V is TRBV29-1, with D hard to call. With 5 bases removed from V and 10 bases from J, the gap between germline ends came to 20 bases. Germline V gene sequence: CDR1 SQVTM, CDR2 ANQGSEA. This CDR3 is built from 13 residues. The chain's CDR3 is CSVSPSDPRGAFF. CDR3 bases: TGCAGCGTTTCCCCCTCGGACCCCCGCGGAGCTTTCTTT.

This clonotype was seen ten or more times. The chain uses TRBV4-2 and TRBJ1-2, with 8 bases matching TRBD1. V lost 2 bases and J lost 4; bases outside the gene matches: 3. Germline-derived CDR1 and CDR2 are LGHNA and YNFKEQ. The CDR3 has 14 residues. The DNA of the CDR3 is TGTGCCAGCAGCCAAACGACAGGGGTCTATGGCTACACCTTC. Protein product: CASSQTTGVYGYTF.

This clonotype appeared many times. The CDR3 loop reads CSVEEYTDTQYF. CDR3 DNA sequence: TGCAGCGTTGAAGAATATACAGATACGCAGTATTTT. J is TRBJ2-3 and V is TRBV29-1; no firm D call. Trimming took 0 bases from V and 3 from J, leaving 4 bases between them. Germline CDR1 is SQVTM and CDR2 is ANQGSEA. The CDR3 has 12 residues.

This clonotype showed up many times. V and J are TRBV5-1 and TRBJ2-1, with D perhaps matching TRBD1 (5 bases). The germline gives CDR1 SGHRS, CDR2 YFSETQ. V was clipped by 4 bases and J by 7 bases, with 15 bases between them. The CDR3 is made up of 14 amino acids. The CDR3: CASSPGASKNEQFF. CDR3 nucleotides: TGCGCCAGCAGCCCTGGGGCCTCTAAAAATGAGCAGTTCTTC.

The V call is TRBV28, the J call TRBJ2-7; tentative D call: TRBD2 (5 bases). The CDR3 length is 15 residues. The V end was cut by 4 bases, the J end by 2 bases, with 15 bases between. Germline V gene sequence: CDR1 MDHEN, CDR2 SYDVKM. The CDR3 spells CASSSRTRVAYEQYF. CDR3 bases: TGTGCCAGCAGTTCACGCACTAGGGTGGCCTACGAGCAGTACTTC. The full variable domain, its missing parts supplied by reference TRBV28 and TRBJ2-7, is DVKVTQSSRYLVKRTGEKVFLECVQDMDHENMFWYRQDPGLGLRLIYFSYDVKMKEKGDIPEGYSVSREKKERFSLILESASTNQTSMYLCASSSRTRVAYEQYFGPGTRLTVT.

The chain has TRBV28 and TRBJ2-5; no reliable D call. Trimming stripped 5 bases from V and 5 bases from J, with 9 bases between. This CDR3 is 12 amino acids long. CDR1 is MDHEN, CDR2 SYDVKM, per germline. In DNA form, the CDR3 reads TGTGCCAGCAGTACCTCCCTGGAGACCCAGTACTTC. It translates to CASSTSLETQYF.

This clonotype was detected many times. The V gene is TRBV10-3, the J gene TRBJ1-5; 10 nucleotides line up with TRBD1. Germline-derived CDR1 and CDR2 are ENHRY and SYGVKD. The CDR3 loop spans 17 amino acids. J lost 10 bases, V lost 2 bases, and 14 bases had no gene match. The CDR3 bases are TGTGCCATCAGTGAGCGACTAACGGGACAGGGGTCAGAACCCCAGCATTTT. Encoded protein: CAISERLTGQGSEPQHF.

This clonotype was found a few times. The chain has TRBV4-3 and TRBJ2-2; TRBD2 aligns across 11 bases. The CDR3 extends over 12 amino acids. J gave up 13 bases and V 3 bases, and 1 base lay outside the gene matches. CDR1 and CDR2 from the germline V gene are LGHNA and YSLEER. CDR3 DNA sequence: TGCGCCAGCAGCCAGGGGACTAGCGGGCTGTTTTTT. It translates to CASSQGTSGLFF.

This clonotype showed up many times. The genes are TRBV7-2 and TRBJ2-1, with 15 bases lining up with TRBD2. This CDR3 comprises 13 residues. V dropped 5 bases and J dropped 16; count of bases not matched to a gene: 6. Germline V CDR1 and CDR2: SGHTA, FQGNSA. The CDR3 is CASSQGTSGRKFF. The DNA of the CDR3 is TGTGCCAGCAGCCAAGGGACTAGCGGGAGGAAATTCTTC.

This clonotype was observed many times. The rearrangement joins TRBV29-1 to TRBJ2-5; D not resolved. CDR3 size: 12 residues. Germline V lookup: CDR1 SQVTM, CDR2 ANQGSEA. The V gene lost 5 bases and the J gene lost 0 bases, with 7 bases spanning the gap. CDR3 in amino acids: CSVKGYQETQYF. The CDR3 bases are TGCAGCGTTAAGGGTTACCAAGAGACCCAGTACTTC.

This clonotype was seen a handful of times. The rearrangement links TRBV9 to TRBJ2-3; TRBD2 is a possible D gene (5 bases). Trimming removed 0 bases from V and 3 bases from J, with 14 bases in between. Germline lookup yields CDR1 SGDLS and CDR2 YYNGEE. CDR3 length: 16 residues. The CDR3 reads CASSVGGSQGTDTQYF. Here the CDR3 DNA reads TGTGCCAGCAGCGTAGGTGGGAGCCAAGGGACAGATACGCAGTATTTT.

In its sample, this clonotype was seen many times. For the CDR3, the DNA is TGTGCCAGCAGCCAAGATTTTTCGGGACTTAATCAGCCCCAGCATTTT. Protein sequence: CASSQDFSGLNQPQHF. The chain employs TRBV3-1 and TRBJ1-5; D possibly corresponds to TRBD1 (5 bases). Germline-derived CDR1 and CDR2 are LGHDT and YNNKEL (reference sequence). The V end lost 0 bases, the J end lost 4 bases, and 13 bases lay between the germline ends. The CDR3 is 16 amino acids.

This clonotype was recorded a few times. The chain recombines TRBV20-1 with TRBJ2-1; 7 nucleotides agree with TRBD2. Trimming took 5 bases from V and 4 from J; bases not matched to a gene: 8. Per germline, CDR1 DFQATT and CDR2 SNEGSKA (reference sequence). This CDR3 region has 14 residues. CDR3 nucleotides: TGCAGTGCTTTAATAGCGGGCAGTTACAATGAGCAGTTCTTC. Protein sequence: CSALIAGSYNEQFF.

The gene calls are TRBV5-1 and TRBJ2-5; D is perhaps TRBD2 (5 bases). V was cut by 4 bases and J by 5 bases, with 12 bases left in between. The CDR3 totals 13 residues. Looked up from germline, CDR1 is SGHRS and CDR2 is YFSETQ. The CDR3 DNA sequence: TGCGCCAGCAGCAACTTGGAGGTCGAGACCCAGTACTTC. This encodes CASSNLEVETQYF.

This clonotype was observed a few times. V and J are TRBV20-1 and TRBJ2-2; 8 positions match TRBD2. V was pared by 0 bases and J by 6 bases, with 6 bases of the junction left unmatched. This CDR3 is built from 15 residues. Germline CDR1 is DFQATT and CDR2 is SNEGSKA (reference sequence). The CDR3 sequence is CSARDSGRRPGELFF. CDR3 bases: TGCAGTGCTAGAGACAGCGGGAGAAGACCCGGGGAGCTGTTTTTT.

This rearrangement joins TRBV29-1 to TRBJ2-3; a weak D match, TRBD2 (5 bases). CDR1 is SQVTM, CDR2 ANQGSEA, per germline. The V end lost 6 bases, the J end lost 1 base, and 11 bases lay between the germline ends. The CDR3 runs 13 residues. In DNA form, the CDR3 reads TGCAGCGTGAGAGTTAGCGGCACAGATACGCAGTATTTT. Translating it yields CSVRVSGTDTQYF.

V usage is TRBV7-3 and J usage is TRBJ2-6; D unresolved. Germline assignment: CDR1 SGHTA and CDR2 FQGTGA. V lost 5 bases to trimming and J lost 4 bases, with 6 bases between them. The CDR3 contains 13 residues. In DNA form, the CDR3 reads TGTGCCAGCAGCCCCACGGGGGCCAACGTCCTGACTTTC. Its protein is CASSPTGANVLTF.

This clonotype was seen at least ten times. V and J are TRBV7-3 and TRBJ2-2, with a tentative D call TRBD1 (6 bases). The V and J ends lost 5 bases and 5 bases respectively, with 15 bases between them. The length of the CDR3 is 15 residues. Germline values: CDR1 SGHTA, CDR2 FQGTGA. The CDR3 coding sequence is TGTGCCAGCAGCCGAGACAGGACTTCAACCGGGGAGCTGTTTTTT. It translates to CASSRDRTSTGELFF.

The table lists this clonotype with many counts. V and J are TRBV4-1 and TRBJ2-7, with 10 bases matching TRBD1. In germline, CDR1 is MGHRA, CDR2 YSYEKL. Germline trimming cut 4 bases from V and 5 bases from J; bases unmatched to any gene: 5. The CDR3 is made up of 14 amino acids. The CDR3 sequence is CASSPGTGVHEQYF. The CDR3 DNA sequence: TGCGCCAGCAGCCCCGGGACAGGGGTCCACGAGCAGTACTTC.

The table lists this clonotype with a few counts. This chain links TRBV29-1 with TRBJ2-1, with D possibly being TRBD1 (5 bases). Trimming left V 5 bases short and J 0 bases short, with 8 bases between. The length of the CDR3 is 13 residues. Germline-derived CDR1 and CDR2 are SQVTM and ANQGSEA. The CDR3 DNA reads TGCAGCGTTCTGACAGACTCCTACAATGAGCAGTTCTTC. Protein sequence: CSVLTDSYNEQFF.

In this sample, this clonotype turned up many times. The chain has TRBV28 and TRBJ2-7; the D gene is possibly TRBD1 (6 bases). This CDR3 region has 16 residues. Germline CDR1 is MDHEN and CDR2 is SYDVKM. The ends were cut back, 2 bases at V and 6 bases at J, with 20 bases in the middle. The CDR3 DNA follows: TGTGCCAGCAGTTTACCCTACAGGGATAGCCGGGGCGAGCAGTACTTC. Its translation is CASSLPYRDSRGEQYF.

In this sample, this clonotype turned up many times. The chain uses TRBV6-5 and TRBJ2-5, with TRBD1 matching 9 bases. V lost 2 bases and J lost 1; bases outside the gene matches: 11. This CDR3 is 18 amino acids long. Germline V gene lookup returns CDR1 MNHEY and CDR2 SVGAGI. Written as DNA, the CDR3 is TGTGCCAGCAGTTACAGGACCCCGGGACAGGGTCTCCAAGAGACCCAGTACTTC. Translating it yields CASSYRTPGQGLQETQYF.

The rearrangement joins TRBV3-1 to TRBJ2-6; D possibly matches TRBD1 or TRBD2 (6 bases each). CDR1 LGHDT and CDR2 YNNKEL come from the germline V gene (reference sequence). V gave up 1 base and J gave up 3 bases, with 16 bases separating them. The CDR3 loop spans 18 amino acids. The CDR3 loop reads CASSQGGKGGYGANVLTF. The CDR3 nucleotides read TGTGCCAGCAGCCAAGGGGGAAAGGGGGGTTATGGGGCCAACGTCCTGACTTTC.

This clonotype turned up a few times. This chain connects TRBV7-2 to TRBJ2-1, with 13 bases fitting TRBD2. The J segment lost 10 bases and the V segment lost 6 bases, leaving 6 bases of the junction unmatched. Looked up from germline, CDR1 is SGHTA and CDR2 is FQGNSA. The CDR3 has 14 amino acids. The CDR3 spells CASRRTSGRSEQFF. Written as DNA, the CDR3 is TGTGCCAGCAGAAGGACTAGCGGGAGAAGCGAGCAGTTCTTC. Using reference TRBV7-2 and TRBJ2-1 for the parts outside the CDR3, the full variable domain is GAGVSQSPSNKVTEKGKDVELRCDPISGHTALYWYRQSLGQGLEFLIYFQGNSAPDKSGLPSDRFSAERTGGSVSTLTIQRTQQEDSAVYLCASRRTSGRSEQFFGPGTRLTVL.

This clonotype was counted a few times. The chain recombines TRBV7-2 with TRBJ2-7; TRBD2 agrees at 10 bases. The germline V gene encodes CDR1 SGHTA and CDR2 FQGNSA. The trim removed 5 bases at V and 7 bases at J, leaving 14 bases unmatched. CDR3 size: 16 residues. The CDR3: CASSPYQREGKVEQYF. The DNA for the CDR3 is TGTGCCAGCAGCCCATACCAGCGGGAGGGAAAGGTGGAGCAGTACTTC.